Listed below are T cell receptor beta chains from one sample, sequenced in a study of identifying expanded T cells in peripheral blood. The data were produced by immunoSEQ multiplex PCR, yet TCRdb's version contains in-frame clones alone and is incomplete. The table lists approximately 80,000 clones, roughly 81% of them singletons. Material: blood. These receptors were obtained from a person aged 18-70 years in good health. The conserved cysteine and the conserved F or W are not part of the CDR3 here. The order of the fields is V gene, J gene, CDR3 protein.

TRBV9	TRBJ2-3	ASSAGLAGNTDTQY
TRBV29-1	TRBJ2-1	SVDSLLNEQF
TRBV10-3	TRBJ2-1	AISGGQGRF
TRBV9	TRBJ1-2	ASSVAGQGDNYGYT
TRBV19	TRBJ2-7	ASGGRDSYEQY
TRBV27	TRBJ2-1	ASSPAGGGYNEQF
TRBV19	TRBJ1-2	ASSIDINGYT
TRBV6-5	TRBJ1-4	ASSLRDRGEKLF
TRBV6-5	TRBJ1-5	ASTQTGGGQPQH
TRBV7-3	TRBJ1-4	ASSLTGDYSEKLF
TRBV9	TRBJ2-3	ASSPSGTGTDTQY
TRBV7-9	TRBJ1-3	ASSFQAASGNTIY
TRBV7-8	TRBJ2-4	ASSLLTSGLAKNIQY